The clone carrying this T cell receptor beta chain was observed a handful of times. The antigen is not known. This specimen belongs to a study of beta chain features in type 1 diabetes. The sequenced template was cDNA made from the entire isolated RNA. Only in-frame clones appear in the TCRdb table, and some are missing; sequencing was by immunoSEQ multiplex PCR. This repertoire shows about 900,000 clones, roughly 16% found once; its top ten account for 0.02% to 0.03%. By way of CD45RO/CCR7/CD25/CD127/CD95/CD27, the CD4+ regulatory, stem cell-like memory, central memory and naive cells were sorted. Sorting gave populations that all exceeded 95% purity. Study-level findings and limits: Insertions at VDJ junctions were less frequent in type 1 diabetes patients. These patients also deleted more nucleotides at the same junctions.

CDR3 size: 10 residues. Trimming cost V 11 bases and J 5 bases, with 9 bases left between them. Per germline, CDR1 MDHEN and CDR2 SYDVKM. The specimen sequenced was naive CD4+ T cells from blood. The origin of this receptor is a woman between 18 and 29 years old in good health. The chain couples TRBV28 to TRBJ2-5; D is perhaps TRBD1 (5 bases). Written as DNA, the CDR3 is TGTGCCGCAGGGCCCGAGACCCAGTACTTC. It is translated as CAAGPETQYF.